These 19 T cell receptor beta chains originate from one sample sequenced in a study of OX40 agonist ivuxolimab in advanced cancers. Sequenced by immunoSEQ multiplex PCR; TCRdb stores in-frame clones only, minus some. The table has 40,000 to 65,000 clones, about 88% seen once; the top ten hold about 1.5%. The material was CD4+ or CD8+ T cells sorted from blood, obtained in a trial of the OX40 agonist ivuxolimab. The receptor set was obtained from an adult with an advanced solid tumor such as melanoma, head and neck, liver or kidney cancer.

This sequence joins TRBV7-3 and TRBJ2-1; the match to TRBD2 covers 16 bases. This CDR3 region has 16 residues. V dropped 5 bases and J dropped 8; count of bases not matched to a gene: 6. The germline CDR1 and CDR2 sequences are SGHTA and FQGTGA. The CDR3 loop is CASSRGTSGRVDEQFF. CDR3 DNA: TGTGCCAGCAGCCGGGGGACTAGCGGGAGGGTAGATGAGCAGTTCTTC.

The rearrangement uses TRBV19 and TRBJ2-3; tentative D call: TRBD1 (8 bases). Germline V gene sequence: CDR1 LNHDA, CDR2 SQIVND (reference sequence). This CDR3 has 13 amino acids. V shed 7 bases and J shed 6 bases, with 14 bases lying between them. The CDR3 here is CASTIQGGDTQYF. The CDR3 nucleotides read TGTGCCAGTACCATACAGGGGGGGGATACGCAGTATTTT.

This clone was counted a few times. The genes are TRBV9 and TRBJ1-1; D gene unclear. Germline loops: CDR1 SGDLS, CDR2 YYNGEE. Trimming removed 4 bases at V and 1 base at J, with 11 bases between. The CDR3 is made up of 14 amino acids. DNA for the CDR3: TGTGCCAGCAGCATACGACCCGAGAACACTGAAGCTTTCTTT. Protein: CASSIRPENTEAFF. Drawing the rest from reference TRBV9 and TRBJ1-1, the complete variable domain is DSGVTQTPKHLITATGQRVTLRCSPRSGDLSVYWYQQSLDQGLQFLIQYYNGEERAKGNILERFSAQQFPDLHSELNLSSLELGDSALYFCASSIRPENTEAFFGQGTRLTVV.

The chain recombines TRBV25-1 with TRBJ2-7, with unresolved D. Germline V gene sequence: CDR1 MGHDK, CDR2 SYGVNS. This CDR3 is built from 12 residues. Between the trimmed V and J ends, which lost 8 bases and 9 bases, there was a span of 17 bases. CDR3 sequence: CASSGWFSSQYF. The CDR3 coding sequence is TGTGCCAGCTCAGGTTGGTTCAGTTCGCAGTACTTC.

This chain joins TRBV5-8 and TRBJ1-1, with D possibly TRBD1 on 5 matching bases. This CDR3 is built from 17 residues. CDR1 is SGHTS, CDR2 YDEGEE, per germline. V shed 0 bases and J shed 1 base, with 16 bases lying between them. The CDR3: CASSLALMGQRNTEAFF. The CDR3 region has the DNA TGTGCCAGCAGCTTGGCCCTAATGGGGCAGAGGAACACTGAAGCTTTCTTT.

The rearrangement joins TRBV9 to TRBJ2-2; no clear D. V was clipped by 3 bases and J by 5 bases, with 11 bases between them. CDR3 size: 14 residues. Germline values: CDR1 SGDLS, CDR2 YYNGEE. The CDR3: CASSANTWTGELFF. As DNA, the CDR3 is TGTGCCAGCAGCGCGAACACCTGGACCGGGGAGCTGTTTTTT.

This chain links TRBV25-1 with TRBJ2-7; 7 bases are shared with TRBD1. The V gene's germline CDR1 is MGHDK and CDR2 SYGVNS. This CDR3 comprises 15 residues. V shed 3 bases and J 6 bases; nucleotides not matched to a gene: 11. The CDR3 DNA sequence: TGTGCCAGCAGTGACCCTGGGACAGTAACCGGCGAGCAGTACTTC. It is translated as CASSDPGTVTGEQYF.

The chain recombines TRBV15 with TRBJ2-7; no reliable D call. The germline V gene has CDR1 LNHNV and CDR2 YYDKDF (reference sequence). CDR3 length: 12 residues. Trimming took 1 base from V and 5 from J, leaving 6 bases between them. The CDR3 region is CATSRGYDEQYF. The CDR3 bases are TGTGCCACCAGCAGAGGGTACGACGAGCAGTACTTC.

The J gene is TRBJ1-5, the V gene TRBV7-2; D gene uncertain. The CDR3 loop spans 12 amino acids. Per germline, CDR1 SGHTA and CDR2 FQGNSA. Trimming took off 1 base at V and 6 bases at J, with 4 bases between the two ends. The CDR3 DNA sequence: TGTGCCAGCAGCTTAGACGGTCAGCCCCAGCATTTT. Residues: CASSLDGQPQHF.

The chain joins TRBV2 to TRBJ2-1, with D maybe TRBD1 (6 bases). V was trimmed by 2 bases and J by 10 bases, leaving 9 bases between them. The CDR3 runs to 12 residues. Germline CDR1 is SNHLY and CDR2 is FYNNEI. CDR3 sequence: CASSETGPEQFF. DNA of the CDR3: TGTGCCAGCAGTGAAACAGGGCCAGAGCAGTTCTTC.

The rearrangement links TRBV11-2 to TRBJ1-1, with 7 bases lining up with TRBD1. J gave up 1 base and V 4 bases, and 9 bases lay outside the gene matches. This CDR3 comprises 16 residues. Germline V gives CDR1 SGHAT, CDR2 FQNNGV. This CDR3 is CASSSTQGGANTEAFF. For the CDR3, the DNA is TGTGCCAGCAGCTCAACTCAGGGGGGTGCGAACACTGAAGCTTTCTTT.

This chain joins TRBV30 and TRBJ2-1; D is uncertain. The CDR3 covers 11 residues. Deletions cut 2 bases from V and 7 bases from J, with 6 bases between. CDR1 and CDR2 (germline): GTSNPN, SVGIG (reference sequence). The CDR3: CAWSLKNEQFF. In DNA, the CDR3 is TGTGCCTGGAGTTTGAAGAATGAGCAGTTCTTC.

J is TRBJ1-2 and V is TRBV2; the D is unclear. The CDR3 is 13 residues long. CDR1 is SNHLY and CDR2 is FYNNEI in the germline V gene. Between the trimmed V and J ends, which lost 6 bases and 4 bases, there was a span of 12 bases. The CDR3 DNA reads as TGTGCCAGCAGACGAGAGGGCGTCTATGGCTACACCTTC. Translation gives CASRREGVYGYTF.

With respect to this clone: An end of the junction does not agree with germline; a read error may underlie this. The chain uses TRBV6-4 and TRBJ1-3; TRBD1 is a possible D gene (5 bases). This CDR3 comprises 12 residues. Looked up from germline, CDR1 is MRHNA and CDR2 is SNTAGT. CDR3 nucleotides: TGTGCCAGCAGTGACTCGTCAGAAAAGGGACATTTT. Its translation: CASSDSSEKGHF.

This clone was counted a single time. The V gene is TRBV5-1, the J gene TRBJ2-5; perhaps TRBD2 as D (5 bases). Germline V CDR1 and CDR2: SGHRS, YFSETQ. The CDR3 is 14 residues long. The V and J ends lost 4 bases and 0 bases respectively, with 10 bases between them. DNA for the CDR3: TGCGCCAGCAGCAAGAACGGGGACCAAGAGACCCAGTACTTC. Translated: CASSKNGDQETQYF. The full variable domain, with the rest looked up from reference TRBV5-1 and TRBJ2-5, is KAGVTQTPRYLIKTRGQQVTLSCSPISGHRSVSWYQQTPGQGLQFLFEYFSETQRNKGNFPGRFSGRQFSNSRSEMNVSTLELGDSALYLCASSKNGDQETQYFGPGTRLLVL.

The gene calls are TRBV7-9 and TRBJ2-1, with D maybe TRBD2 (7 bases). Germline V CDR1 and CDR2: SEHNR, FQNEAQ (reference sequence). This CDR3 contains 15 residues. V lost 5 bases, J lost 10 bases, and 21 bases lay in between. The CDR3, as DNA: TGTGCCAGCAGCAAGGGGGGGAGTCCAATGGAGGAGCAGTTCTTC. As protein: CASSKGGSPMEEQFF.

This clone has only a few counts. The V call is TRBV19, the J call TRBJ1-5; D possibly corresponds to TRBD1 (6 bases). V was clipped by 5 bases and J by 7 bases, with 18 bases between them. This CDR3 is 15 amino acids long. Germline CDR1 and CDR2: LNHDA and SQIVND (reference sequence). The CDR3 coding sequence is TGTGCCAGTAGTCCATCCGACAGGAACTGGCAGCCCCAGCATTTT. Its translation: CASSPSDRNWQPQHF.

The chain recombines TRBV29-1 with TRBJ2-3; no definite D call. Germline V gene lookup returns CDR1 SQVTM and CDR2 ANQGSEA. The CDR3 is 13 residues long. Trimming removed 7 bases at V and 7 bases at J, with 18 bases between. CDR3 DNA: TGCAGCGCCGAAGGTCTCGAGATAAATACGCAGTATTTT. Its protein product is CSAEGLEINTQYF.

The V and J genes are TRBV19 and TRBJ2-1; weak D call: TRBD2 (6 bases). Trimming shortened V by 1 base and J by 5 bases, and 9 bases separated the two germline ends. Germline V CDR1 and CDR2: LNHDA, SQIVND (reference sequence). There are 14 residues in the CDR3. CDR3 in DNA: TGTGCCAGTAGTATAGGGGCGGGGAACAATGAGCAGTTCTTC. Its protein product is CASSIGAGNNEQFF.